Sequencing of this TCR beta chain was carried out in a study of OX40 agonist ivuxolimab in advanced cancers. At the level of the study: Patient treatment consisted of intravenous ivuxolimab administration every 2 weeks at 0.01 to 10 mg/kg. Eligibility rules accepted prior anti-PD-1, anti-PD-L1 or anti-CTLA-4 therapy, and around 38% had some.

Findings and limits, study-wide: Some of the lowest clonal expansion was seen in partial responders at 0.1-3.0 mg/kg.

The CDR3 totals 14 residues. V gave up 2 bases and J gave up 5 bases, with 12 bases separating them. CDR1 is MNHEY, CDR2 SMNVEV, per germline (reference sequence). Worth noting for this clone: Its matching antigen is unknown.

Using immunoSEQ multiplex PCR, the repertoire was profiled, and TCRdb retains in-frame clones only, with some absent. Here the sample spans about 55,000 clones, approximately 83% being singletons. The receptor's source is an adult with an advanced solid tumor such as melanoma, head and neck, liver or kidney cancer. Specimen: CD4+ or CD8+ T cells sorted from blood, collected in a trial of the OX40 agonist ivuxolimab. The V and J genes are TRBV27 and TRBJ1-1; tentative D call: TRBD1 (5 bases). Here the CDR3 DNA reads TGTGCCAGCAGTTTAATTGGTTGGGGGACTGAAGCTTTCTTT. Encoded protein: CASSLIGWGTEAFF.